The 10 T cell receptor beta chains listed next were all sequenced from one sample in a study of blood T cell repertoires in COVID-19. Clones were sequenced by immunoSEQ multiplex PCR, and TCRdb holds only the in-frame ones, with some missing. Of some 190,000 clones in the sample, roughly 84% were seen once. The sequenced sample was peripheral blood. The source is a man older than 75 with COVID-19, enrolled during active disease.

V is TRBV6-5 and J is TRBJ2-7; perhaps TRBD2 as D (5 bases). Germline V CDR1 and CDR2: MNHEY, SVGAGI. This CDR3 is built from 14 residues. Trimming left V 4 bases short and J 3 bases short, with 13 bases between. The CDR3 region is CASSLLGSLYEQYF. CDR3 bases: TGTGCCAGCAGTTTACTGGGGAGCCTCTACGAGCAGTACTTC.

The chain recombines TRBV28 with TRBJ2-3; 8 bases fit TRBD1. The CDR3 length is 18 residues. Germline lookup yields CDR1 MDHEN and CDR2 SYDVKM. With V trimmed by 1 base and J by 0 bases, 9 bases remained unmatched. The CDR3: CASSLYLRQGLSTDTQYF. The CDR3 DNA sequence: TGTGCCAGCAGTTTATACCTTAGACAGGGGCTTAGCACAGATACGCAGTATTTT.

J is TRBJ2-3 and V is TRBV10-3; 12 bases are a match to TRBD2. With 6 bases clipped from V and 2 bases from J, the junction kept 6 bases outside the gene matches. Looked up from germline, CDR1 is ENHRY and CDR2 is SYGVKD. The CDR3 sequence is 16 residues long. This CDR3 reads CAISERLAGDTDTQYF. CDR3 DNA: TGTGCCATCAGCGAAAGACTAGCGGGGGACACAGATACGCAGTATTTT.

This chain joins TRBV19 and TRBJ1-2, with 9 bases matching TRBD1. The length of the CDR3 is 14 residues. The ends lost 6 bases at V and 4 bases at J; junction bases unmatched: 6. From germline, CDR1 is LNHDA and CDR2 SQIVND (reference sequence). CDR3 bases: TGTGCCAGTAGGGGACAGGGTCTCGGCTATGGCTACACCTTC. Amino acid sequence: CASRGQGLGYGYTF.

In DNA form, the CDR3 reads TGTGCCAGCAGCCCTCGGGACTCTCGCGGGGGGAACACCGGGGAGCTGTTTTTT. Translated: CASSPRDSRGGNTGELFF. The chain has TRBV7-3 and TRBJ2-2; 7 bases fit TRBD2. CDR3 length: 18 residues. Trimming at V came to 5 bases and at J to 1 base, leaving 13 bases not matched to a gene. Germline V gene data show CDR1 as SGHTA and CDR2 as FQGTGA.

The V gene is TRBV9, the J gene TRBJ1-4; 8 bases line up with TRBD1. CDR3 length: 15 amino acids. With 3 bases clipped from V and 5 bases from J, the junction kept 6 bases outside the gene matches. In germline, CDR1 is SGDLS, CDR2 YYNGEE. DNA for the CDR3: TGTGCCAGCAGCGCCCGACAGGGGACAAATGAAAAACTGTTTTTT. Protein sequence: CASSARQGTNEKLFF.

The rearrangement links TRBV7-2 to TRBJ2-7, with D maybe TRBD2 (5 bases). The V end was cut by 0 bases, the J end by 0 bases, with 9 bases between. Germline V gene lookup returns CDR1 SGHTA and CDR2 FQGNSA. The CDR3 totals 15 residues. The CDR3: CASSLASGSSYEQYF. The CDR3, as DNA: TGTGCCAGCAGCTTAGCATCGGGGAGCTCCTACGAGCAGTACTTC.

The chain uses TRBV7-2 and TRBJ2-6; 8 bases are a match to TRBD2. Germline CDR1 is SGHTA and CDR2 is FQGNSA. The ends lost 3 bases at V and 0 bases at J; junction bases unmatched: 4. The CDR3 loop spans 17 amino acids. The CDR3 here is CASSFSGAISGANVLTF. CDR3 DNA sequence: TGTGCCAGCAGCTTTAGCGGGGCCATCTCTGGGGCCAACGTCCTGACTTTC.

V gene TRBV7-8 combines with J gene TRBJ1-1; D is uncertain. The CDR3 covers 18 residues. From germline, CDR1 is SGHVS and CDR2 FQNEAQ. Trimming took off 8 bases at V and 0 bases at J, with 25 bases between the two ends. The DNA for the CDR3 is TGTGCCAGCCTCCTCGGGAGCCCGAGGTCACGGCTGAACACTGAAGCTTTCTTT. It yields the protein CASLLGSPRSRLNTEAFF. Looking up the rest from reference TRBV7-8 and TRBJ1-1 gives the full variable domain: GAGVSQSPRYKVAKRGQDVALRCDPISGHVSLFWYQQALGQGPEFLTYFQNEAQLDKSGLPSDRFFAERPEGSVSTLKIQRTQQEDSAVYLCASLLGSPRSRLNTEAFFGQGTRLTVV.

This clone was observed many times. The chain recombines TRBV5-1 with TRBJ1-3; D not resolved. The CDR3 sequence is 16 residues long. Germline lookup yields CDR1 SGHRS and CDR2 YFSETQ. The ends were cut back, 0 bases at V and 1 base at J, with 11 bases in the middle. Written as DNA, the CDR3 is TGCGCCAGCAGCTTGGGCGGCACTCCTTCTGGAAACACCATATATTTT. Translation: CASSLGGTPSGNTIYF.